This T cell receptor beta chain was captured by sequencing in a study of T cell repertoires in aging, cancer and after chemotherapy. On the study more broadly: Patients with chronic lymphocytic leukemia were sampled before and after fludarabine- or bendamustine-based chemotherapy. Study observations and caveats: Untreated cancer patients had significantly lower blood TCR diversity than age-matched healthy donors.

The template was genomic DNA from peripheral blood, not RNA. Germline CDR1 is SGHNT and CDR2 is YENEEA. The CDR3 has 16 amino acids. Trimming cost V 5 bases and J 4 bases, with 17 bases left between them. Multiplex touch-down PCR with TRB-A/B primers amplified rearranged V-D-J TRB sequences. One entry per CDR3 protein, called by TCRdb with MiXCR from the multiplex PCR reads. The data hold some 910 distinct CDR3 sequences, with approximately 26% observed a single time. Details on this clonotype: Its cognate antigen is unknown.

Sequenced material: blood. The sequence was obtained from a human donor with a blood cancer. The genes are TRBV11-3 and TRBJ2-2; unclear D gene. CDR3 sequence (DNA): TGTGCCAGCAGCCCCTTCTCCGAATCCCTCACCGGGGAGCTGTTTTTT. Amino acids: CASSPFSESLTGELFF.